This is a list of T cell receptor beta chains from one sample in a study of T cell responses to AZD1222 COVID-19 vaccine. The repertoire was sequenced with immunoSEQ multiplex PCR; TCRdb's copy has only in-frame clones and lacks some. The table shows 65,000 to 80,000 clones, with roughly nine tenths occurring only once. The material sequenced was peripheral blood, taken on day 0 of MenACWY control vaccination. The receptors were sampled from an adult in good health. Each CDR3 is given with its conserved first and last residue. A D gene is named only where the DNA matches it firmly. Expanded clones get a size class; other rows say once, few or many, or leave the size out.

clone_size,v_call,j_call,d_call,cdr3_nt,cdr3_aa
NA,TRBV20-1,TRBJ1-2,NA,TGCAGTAACCTACCGGAATATGGCTACACCTTC,CSNLPEYGYTF
NA,TRBV9,TRBJ1-2,TRBD1,TGTGCCAGCAGCGTAGGGCCCCGGGACAGTTATGGCTACACCTTC,CASSVGPRDSYGYTF
NA,TRBV28,TRBJ1-3,TRBD1,TGTGCCAGCAGTCGGGGGCGGACAGGTCGAGGTCCTGGAAACACCATATATTTT,CASSRGRTGRGPGNTIYF
NA,TRBV6-5,TRBJ1-4,NA,TGTGCCAGCAGTTCCGTAGGGGCGGAAGGAGATGAAAAACTGTTTTTT,CASSSVGAEGDEKLFF
few,TRBV5-1,TRBJ2-7,TRBD1,TGCGCCAGCAGCTTGGGGACAGGGAAGGGAAGTTACGAGCAGTACTTC,CASSLGTGKGSYEQYF
NA,TRBV11-2,TRBJ1-6,NA,TGTGCCAGCAGCTTAGGTGGCAATTCACCCCTCCACTTT,CASSLGGNSPLHF
once,TRBV21-1,TRBJ2-3,NA,TGTGCCAGCAGCAAAGCCGCCAGGGGATGGACAGACACAGATACGCAGTATTTT,CASSKAARGWTDTDTQYF
NA,TRBV2,TRBJ2-7,NA,TGTGCCAGCGGAAAAACGGGTCCGTCCTACGAGCAGTACTTC,CASGKTGPSYEQYF
NA,TRBV7-2,TRBJ1-6,TRBD1,TGTGCCAGCAGCTTAGCTGGGACAGGGAACAATTCACCCCTCCACTTT,CASSLAGTGNNSPLHF
NA,TRBV19,TRBJ1-5,TRBD1,TGTGCCAGTACCCCTGACAGGGGGGGCAATCAGCCCCAGCATTTT,CASTPDRGGNQPQHF
NA,TRBV7-3,TRBJ1-4,TRBD1,TGTGCCAGCAGCGCCGGGGACAGGGCGGACGAAAAACTGTTTTTT,CASSAGDRADEKLFF
NA,TRBV29-1,TRBJ1-2,NA,TGCAGCGTTGAAGGGGGGATCTTC,CSVEGGIF
NA,TRBV28,TRBJ2-1,NA,TGTGCCAGCAGTCTAGGGGTTCTGCACAATGAGCAGTTCTTC,CASSLGVLHNEQFF
few,TRBV18,TRBJ2-6,NA,TGTGCCAGCTCACCTCAGGACTCTGGGGCCAACGTCCTGACTTTC,CASSPQDSGANVLTF
NA,TRBV2,TRBJ1-2,NA,TGTGCCAGCAGTGAAAGGGCTCGGTATGGCTACACCTTC,CASSERARYGYTF
NA,TRBV4-1,TRBJ2-2,NA,TGCGCCAGCAGCCAAGCTCGGACGGATGCGAACACCGGGGAGCTGTTTTTT,CASSQARTDANTGELFF
NA,TRBV13,TRBJ2-3,TRBD2,TGTGCCAGCAGCCTCCGACTAGCCCGCACAGATACGCAGTATTTT,CASSLRLARTDTQYF
NA,TRBV28,TRBJ1-5,NA,TGTGCCAGCAGTTTATTGGGGGTGGACCCCAATCAGCCCCAGCATTTT,CASSLLGVDPNQPQHF
NA,TRBV15,TRBJ1-6,TRBD1,TGTGCCACCAGCAGAGACGAGGACAGGGCACTCCACTTT,CATSRDEDRALHF
NA,TRBV5-1,TRBJ2-5,NA,TGCGCCAGCAGGCCGTCCGGAGTAGGGGGGACCCAGTACTTC,CASRPSGVGGTQYF
few,TRBV13,TRBJ2-3,TRBD1,TGTGCCAGCAGCAGCCGGGACAGGGCTTCGAGGGATACGCAGTATTTT,CASSSRDRASRDTQYF
NA,TRBV27,TRBJ1-6,TRBD1,TGTGCCAGCAGTTCCAGGGGGGTTAACTCTAATTCACCCCTCCACTTT,CASSSRGVNSNSPLHF
NA,TRBV7-2,TRBJ1-6,TRBD1,TGTGCCAGCAGCCCTAGTCCCGGGACAGGGAGCTCCTATAATTCACCCCTCCACTTT,CASSPSPGTGSSYNSPLHF
NA,TRBV18,TRBJ2-1,TRBD1,TGTGCCAGCTCGTATACACAGGGGGTCTACAATGAGCAGTTCTTC,CASSYTQGVYNEQFF
NA,TRBV10-3,TRBJ1-2,TRBD1,TGTGCCATTAAATCCGGGACAGGGTATAATGGCTATGGCTACACCTTC,CAIKSGTGYNGYGYTF
NA,TRBV28,TRBJ1-1,NA,TGTGCCAGCAGTATATCGAGGGTCACGAACACTGAAGCTTTCTTT,CASSISRVTNTEAFF
NA,TRBV7-2,TRBJ2-1,TRBD2,TGTGCCAGCAGCTTAAGGCGACTAGCGAGCGATGAGCAGTTCTTC,CASSLRRLASDEQFF